One sample yielded the 21 T cell receptor beta chains listed below, sequenced in a study of cytomegalovirus exposure and HLA in healthy donors. Sequenced by immunoSEQ multiplex PCR; TCRdb stores in-frame clones only, minus some. The table has approximately 150,000 clones, approximately 87% seen once. Material: PBMCs. Receptor source: a woman in her twenties or thirties in good health and CMV-seronegative.

The V and J genes are TRBV5-1 and TRBJ2-7, with 7 bases that match TRBD2. This CDR3 has 18 amino acids. Germline CDR1 reads SGHRS; CDR2 reads YFSETQ. V trimming: 1 base; J trimming: 4 bases; junction bases outside the gene matches: 17. The CDR3 DNA is TGCGCCAGCAGCTTGAGTTGGCAGGGAGGGACCTTTGGGTACGAGCAGTACTTC. Translating gives CASSLSWQGGTFGYEQYF.

The chain has TRBV19 and TRBJ1-5; 8 bases align to TRBD1. In germline, CDR1 is LNHDA, CDR2 SQIVND (reference sequence). The J segment lost 0 bases and the V segment lost 4 bases, leaving 8 bases of the junction unmatched. CDR3 length: 17 residues. CDR3 nucleotides: TGTGCCAGTAGTAAGAGGACAGGGATGGTTAGCAATCAGCCCCAGCATTTT. This sequence encodes CASSKRTGMVSNQPQHF.

The V gene is TRBV30, the J gene TRBJ2-7, with D perhaps TRBD1 (6 bases). The CDR3 is 13 amino acids. V lost 2 bases, J lost 4 bases, and 12 bases lay in between. Germline lookup yields CDR1 GTSNPN and CDR2 SVGIG (reference sequence). The CDR3 nucleotides read TGTGCCTGGAGTCAGGACAGCTTTTACGAGCAGTACTTC. It encodes CAWSQDSFYEQYF. Drawing the rest from reference TRBV30 and TRBJ2-7, the complete variable domain is SQTIHQWPATLVQPVGSPLSLECTVEGTSNPNLYWYRQAAGRGLQLLFYSVGIGQISSEVPQNLSASRPQDRQFILSSKKLLLSDSGFYLCAWSQDSFYEQYFGPGTRLTVT.

The rearrangement links TRBV10-3 to TRBJ1-6; TRBD1 matches at 12 bases. This CDR3 comprises 16 residues. Trimming removed 0 bases from V and 9 bases from J; junction bases left unmatched: 3. Germline assignment: CDR1 ENHRY and CDR2 SYGVKD. The CDR3 loop reads CAISESGTGGVSPLHF. The CDR3 DNA reads as TGTGCCATCAGTGAGTCGGGGACAGGGGGCGTTTCACCCCTCCACTTT.

The genes are TRBV2 and TRBJ2-7, with D tentatively TRBD2 (6 bases). CDR3 length: 13 amino acids. Germline assignment: CDR1 SNHLY and CDR2 FYNNEI. Trimming cost V 5 bases and J 2 bases, with 10 bases left between them. CDR3 coding DNA: TGTGCCAGCAGTCAGGACTATACCTACGAGCAGTACTTC. Translated, it gives CASSQDYTYEQYF.

This clone was counted only a few times. The V and J genes are TRBV29-1 and TRBJ2-7, with 7 bases lining up with TRBD2. The CDR3 has 16 amino acids. The germline gives CDR1 SQVTM, CDR2 ANQGSEA. V lost 4 bases, J lost 0 bases, and 12 bases stayed unmatched. The CDR3 sequence is CSVGSGVDWSSYEQYF. The CDR3 DNA reads as TGCAGCGTTGGGAGCGGGGTGGACTGGAGCTCCTACGAGCAGTACTTC.

This chain connects TRBV9 to TRBJ2-1, with D possibly TRBD2 on 5 matching bases. V gave up 7 bases and J gave up 4 bases, with 21 bases separating them. Per germline, CDR1 SGDLS and CDR2 YYNGEE. The CDR3 extends over 16 amino acids. CDR3 protein: CASSQGLSTNYNEQFF. The CDR3 bases are TGTGCCAGCTCCCAAGGACTTTCGACTAATTACAATGAGCAGTTCTTC.

The V and J genes are TRBV7-9 and TRBJ2-7, with D perhaps matching TRBD1 (5 bases). Trimming pared 5 bases from V and 3 bases from J, leaving 8 bases between. CDR1 and CDR2 (germline): SEHNR, FQNEAQ (reference sequence). The CDR3 has 12 residues. CDR3 in amino acids: CASSIDSYEQYF. The CDR3 bases are TGTGCCAGCAGCATCGACAGCTACGAGCAGTACTTC.

The gene calls are TRBV11-2 and TRBJ2-4, with D perhaps matching TRBD2 (6 bases). Per the germline V gene, CDR1 is SGHAT and CDR2 is FQNNGV. The length of the CDR3 is 14 residues. V shed 0 bases and J shed 6 bases, with 9 bases lying between them. CDR3 in DNA: TGTGCCAGCAGCTTAGATCCGGGACTAAACATTCAGTACTTC. The encoded protein is CASSLDPGLNIQYF.

This rearrangement joins TRBV27 to TRBJ2-7; D perhaps matches TRBD1 (5 bases). The CDR3 is made up of 13 amino acids. Trimming stripped 2 bases from V and 3 bases from J, with 8 bases between. Germline V CDR1 and CDR2: MNHEY, SMNVEV (reference sequence). The CDR3 is CASSLQGFYEQYF. In nucleotides, the CDR3 is TGTGCCAGCAGTTTACAGGGTTTCTACGAGCAGTACTTC.

J is TRBJ1-1 and V is TRBV2; a weak D match, TRBD1 (5 bases). Germline-derived CDR1 and CDR2 are SNHLY and FYNNEI. The CDR3 is made up of 11 amino acids. Trimming took off 10 bases at V and 1 base at J, with 7 bases between the two ends. The CDR3 region has the DNA TGTGCCACGACAGAGAACACTGAAGCTTTCTTT. Protein: CATTENTEAFF.

This chain links TRBV6-5 with TRBJ2-2; D remains ambiguous. CDR1 MNHEY and CDR2 SVGAGI come from the germline V gene. V was shortened by 2 bases and J by 3 bases, with 10 bases between the two germline ends. CDR3 length equals 15 residues. As DNA, the CDR3 is TGTGCCAGCAGTTACCTGCGGTCCCACACCGGGGAGCTGTTTTTT. Protein sequence: CASSYLRSHTGELFF.

CDR3 region: CASSLAQAGSGELFF. CDR3 DNA sequence: TGTGCCAGCAGCTTAGCGCAAGCAGGCTCCGGGGAGCTGTTTTTT. This chain connects TRBV7-6 to TRBJ2-2; unclear D gene. Germline V gives CDR1 SGHVS, CDR2 FNYEAQ. This CDR3 comprises 15 residues. The V end was cut by 0 bases, the J end by 6 bases, with 11 bases between.

The rearrangement uses TRBV30 and TRBJ1-2; 7 bases fit TRBD1. Germline V lookup: CDR1 GTSNPN, CDR2 SVGIG (reference sequence). Trimming removed 0 bases from V and 7 bases from J; junction bases left unmatched: 8. The CDR3 sequence is 14 residues long. CDR3: CAWSVLGGTAGYTF. As DNA, the CDR3 is TGTGCCTGGAGTGTACTGGGCGGGACAGCTGGCTACACCTTC.

V and J are TRBV5-4 and TRBJ2-7; the match to TRBD1 covers 7 bases. Trimming cost V 1 base and J 6 bases; bases outside gene matches: 4. CDR1 SGHNT and CDR2 YYREEE come from the germline V gene (reference sequence). The CDR3 totals 13 residues. The CDR3 bases are TGTGCCAGCAGCTTGCAGGGGGTAATCGAGCAGTACTTC. As protein: CASSLQGVIEQYF.

J is TRBJ2-7 and V is TRBV6-1, with TRBD1 as a possible D gene (6 bases). Germline V lookup: CDR1 MNHNS, CDR2 SASEGT. The CDR3 is made up of 15 amino acids. V was clipped by 5 bases and J by 4 bases, with 18 bases between them. The CDR3 DNA reads as TGTGCCAGCAGTCAAGGACGATGGACAGCTTACGAGCAGTACTTC. Residues: CASSQGRWTAYEQYF.

This sequence joins TRBV7-9 and TRBJ2-1; a weak D match, TRBD1 (5 bases). The CDR3 has 16 residues. Trimming shortened V by 1 base and J by 7 bases, and 17 bases separated the two germline ends. CDR1 SEHNR and CDR2 FQNEAQ come from the germline V gene (reference sequence). As DNA, the CDR3 is TGTGCCAGCAGCTTAGTAGCAGGGCCCCCCGGGAATGAGCAGTTCTTC. It encodes CASSLVAGPPGNEQFF.

The chain is built from TRBV4-3 and TRBJ1-2, with D perhaps matching TRBD1 (5 bases). The CDR3 runs to 15 residues. Germline values: CDR1 LGHNA, CDR2 YSLEER. Trimming left V 0 bases short and J 4 bases short, with 12 bases between. CDR3 region: CASSQEMGRIYGYTF. The CDR3 region has the DNA TGCGCCAGCAGCCAAGAAATGGGGCGAATCTATGGCTACACCTTC.

V and J are TRBV5-1 and TRBJ2-7; a weak D match, TRBD1 (6 bases). Germline assignment: CDR1 SGHRS and CDR2 YFSETQ. V lost 4 bases and J 0 bases, leaving 14 bases between the germline ends. The CDR3 is made up of 15 amino acids. Here the CDR3 reads CASSPGTSSSYEQYF. DNA for the CDR3: TGCGCCAGCAGCCCCGGGACATCGAGCTCCTACGAGCAGTACTTC.

This clone was detected only a few times. The rearrangement uses TRBV1 and TRBJ1-1; the listed D gene, TRBD1, was not tested against the DNA. TRBV1 is annotated as a pseudogene. There are 11 residues in the CDR3. CDR3 protein: CTSQTGGRAFF. In nucleotides, the CDR3 is TGCACCAGCCAAACAGGGGGGAGAGCTTTCTTT.

The chain carries TRBV4-1 and TRBJ2-2, with 15 nucleotides matching TRBD2. CDR1 is MGHRA, CDR2 YSYEKL, per germline. This CDR3 region has 19 residues. Losses at the gene ends were 3 bases for V and 5 bases for J; bases not matched to a gene: 10. Written as DNA, the CDR3 is TGCGCCAGCAGCCACTCGCCCGGGACTAGCGGGGGGATAACCGGGGAGCTGTTTTTT. Translation: CASSHSPGTSGGITGELFF.